Given below is one TCR beta chain in context. The data are from a study of blood T cell repertoires in COVID-19. Background on the study: In each case, the material was cDNA or gDNA derived from T cells, B-cell-depleted T cells, or PBMCs.

Self-reported history from a screening survey and questionnaire set each donor's cohort. Resolution of symptoms, clearance, or two negative PCRs was present in recovered Cohort 3 donors. Per the study methods: Researchers report that nucleated cell counts were estimated from reference gene primer amplification. The assay was immunoSEQ multiplex PCR, and TCRdb's table has in-frame clones only and misses some. D and trimming come from the DNA, and the V and J calls and clone size come from that table. The sample has hundreds of thousands of clones, around 88% seen once. The source is a woman in her 30s who had recovered from COVID-19. Sequencing used PBMCs or T cells enriched from blood (not recorded which).

CDR3 DNA sequence: TGTGCCAGCAGCTCGTATCGGGCCAAAAACATTCAGTACTTC. Its translation: CASSSYRAKNIQYF. The chain employs TRBV11-2 and TRBJ2-4; D gene ambiguous. The ends were cut back, 4 bases at V and 1 base at J, with 8 bases in the middle. This CDR3 comprises 14 residues. The V gene's germline CDR1 is SGHAT and CDR2 FQNNGV.